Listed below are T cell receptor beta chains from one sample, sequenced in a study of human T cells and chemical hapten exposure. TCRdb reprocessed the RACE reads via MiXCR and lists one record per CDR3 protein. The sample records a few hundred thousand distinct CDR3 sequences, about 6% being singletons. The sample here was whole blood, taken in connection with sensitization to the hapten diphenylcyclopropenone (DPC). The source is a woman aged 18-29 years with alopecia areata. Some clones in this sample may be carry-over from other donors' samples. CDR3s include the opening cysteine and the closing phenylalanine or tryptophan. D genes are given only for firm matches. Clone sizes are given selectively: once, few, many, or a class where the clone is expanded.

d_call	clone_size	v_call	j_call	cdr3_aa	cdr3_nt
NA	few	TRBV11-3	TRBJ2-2	CASSSDGDTGELFF	TGTGCCAGCAGCTCGGACGGGGACACCGGGGAGCTGTTTTTT
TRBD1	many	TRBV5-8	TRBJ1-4	CASSLEGTANEKLFF	TGTGCCAGCAGCTTGGAAGGGACAGCGAATGAAAAACTGTTTTTT
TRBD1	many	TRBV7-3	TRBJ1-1	CASSQNGQGNSEAFF	TGTGCCAGCAGCCAGAACGGACAGGGTAACTCTGAAGCTTTCTTT
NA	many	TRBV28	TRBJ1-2	CASSLPTGIYGYTF	TGTGCCAGCAGTTTACCCACAGGGATCTATGGCTACACCTTC
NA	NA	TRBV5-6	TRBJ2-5	CASSLVEETQYF	TGTGCCAGCAGCTTGGTGGAAGAGACCCAGTACTTC
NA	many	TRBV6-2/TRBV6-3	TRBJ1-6	CARDSEKNSPLHF	TGTGCCCGCGACAGCGAGAAGAATTCACCCCTCCACTTT
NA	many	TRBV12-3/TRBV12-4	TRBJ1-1	CASSPSRQVLNTEAFF	TGTGCCAGCAGCCCGAGTCGACAGGTCCTGAACACTGAAGCTTTCTTT
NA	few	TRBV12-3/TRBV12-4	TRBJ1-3	CASSLNLYPTIYF	TGTGCCAGCAGTTTAAACCTTTACCCCACCATATATTTT
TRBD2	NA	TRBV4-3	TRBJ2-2	CASSQDSASGHTGELFF	TGCGCCAGCAGCCAAGATAGTGCTAGCGGGCACACCGGGGAGCTGTTTTTT
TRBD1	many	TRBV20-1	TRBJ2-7	CSARDPQGAFSYEQYF	TGCAGTGCTAGAGACCCCCAGGGGGCCTTCTCCTACGAGCAGTACTTC
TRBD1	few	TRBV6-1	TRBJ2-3	CASSEQTGGTDTQYF	TGTGCCAGCAGTGAACAGACAGGGGGCACAGATACGCAGTATTTT
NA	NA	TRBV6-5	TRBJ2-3	CASSYSSKLADTQYF	TGTGCCAGCAGTTACTCGAGCAAACTCGCAGATACGCAGTATTTT
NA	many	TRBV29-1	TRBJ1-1	CSVEDRNLDSRRFF	TGCAGCGTTGAAGATCGTAACTTGGACAGCCGACGCTTCTTT
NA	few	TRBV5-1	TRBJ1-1	CASSWGPLNTEAFF	TGCGCCAGCAGCTGGGGACCGCTGAACACTGAAGCTTTCTTT
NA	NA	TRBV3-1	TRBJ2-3	CASEHVRGGDTQYF	TGTGCCAGCGAGCACGTCAGAGGGGGAGATACGCAGTATTTT
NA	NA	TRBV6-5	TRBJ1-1	CASSYSGGGPSEAFF	TGTGCCAGCAGTTACTCCGGCGGCGGTCCTAGTGAAGCTTTCTTT
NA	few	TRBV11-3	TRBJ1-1	CASSFTGAEAFF	TGTGCCAGCAGCTTTACGGGGGCTGAAGCTTTCTTT
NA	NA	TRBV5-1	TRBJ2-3	CASSRDLTSTDTQYF	TGCGCCAGCAGTCGAGACCTCACTAGCACAGATACGCAGTATTTT
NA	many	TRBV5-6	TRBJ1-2	CASSLSRRPYGYTF	TGTGCCAGCAGCTTGTCAAGGAGGCCCTATGGCTACACCTTC
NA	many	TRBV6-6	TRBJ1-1	CAITRLGNTEAFF	TGTGCCATAACACGGTTGGGGAACACTGAAGCTTTCTTT
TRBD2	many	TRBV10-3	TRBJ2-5	CAISESERGGRETQYF	TGTGCCATCAGTGAGTCGGAGCGGGGGGGACGAGAGACCCAGTACTTC
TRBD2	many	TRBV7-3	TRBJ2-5	CASSLGAGAETQYF	TGTGCCAGCAGCTTAGGAGCGGGGGCCGAGACCCAGTACTTC
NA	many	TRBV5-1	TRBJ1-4	CASSPTTGLNEKLFF	TGCGCCAGCAGCCCCACCACAGGGTTGAATGAAAAACTGTTTTTT
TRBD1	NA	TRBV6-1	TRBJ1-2	CASSEAFNRGANYGYTF	TGTGCCAGCAGTGAAGCGTTTAACAGGGGCGCGAATTATGGCTACACCTTC
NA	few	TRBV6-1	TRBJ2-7	CASSWLAGENYEQYF	TGTGCCAGCAGTTGGTTGGCCGGCGAAAACTACGAGCAGTACTTC
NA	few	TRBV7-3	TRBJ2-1	CASSTAGASAGEQFF	TGTGCCAGCAGCACCGCGGGGGCATCTGCTGGTGAGCAGTTCTTC
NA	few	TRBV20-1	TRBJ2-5	CSATGRGRETQYF	TGCAGTGCCACCGGTCGGGGGCGGGAGACCCAGTACTTC
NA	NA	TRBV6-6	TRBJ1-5	CASGQFSNQPQHF	TGTGCCAGCGGACAATTTAGCAATCAGCCCCAGCATTTT
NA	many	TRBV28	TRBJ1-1	CASSFGGAENTEAFF	TGTGCCAGCAGTTTCGGGGGAGCGGAGAACACTGAAGCTTTCTTT
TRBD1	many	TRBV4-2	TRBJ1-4	CASSQDLGTANEKLFF	TGTGCCAGCAGCCAAGATCTTGGGACAGCAAATGAAAAACTGTTTTTT
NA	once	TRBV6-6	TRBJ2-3	CASSDPTGKPDTQYF	TGTGCCAGCAGTGATCCGACCGGGAAGCCTGATACGCAGTATTTT
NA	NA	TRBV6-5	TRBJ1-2	CASSFRLGNYGYTF	TGTGCCAGCAGTTTTCGGCTCGGAAACTATGGCTACACCTTC
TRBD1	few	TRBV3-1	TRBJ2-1	CASSTQGQGRNNEQFF	TGTGCCAGCAGCACCCAAGGACAGGGTCGGAACAATGAGCAGTTCTTC
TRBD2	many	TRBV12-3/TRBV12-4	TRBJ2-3	CASSLTRGADTQYF	TGTGCCAGCAGTTTAACGCGGGGGGCGGATACGCAGTATTTT
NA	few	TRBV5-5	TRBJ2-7	CASSSADGTYEQYF	TGTGCCAGCAGCTCGGCGGACGGCACCTACGAGCAGTACTTC
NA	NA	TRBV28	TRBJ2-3	CASSTTTETQYF	TGTGCCAGCAGTACGACAACGGAAACGCAGTATTTT
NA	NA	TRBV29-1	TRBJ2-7	CSVDGGGHEQYF	TGCAGCGTTGACGGTGGGGGCCACGAGCAGTACTTC
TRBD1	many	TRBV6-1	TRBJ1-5	CASSPGQNNQPQHF	TGTGCCAGCAGTCCGGGACAGAACAATCAGCCCCAGCATTTT
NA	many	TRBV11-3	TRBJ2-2	CASSPDGTGSDANTGELFF	TGTGCCAGCAGCCCAGATGGTACAGGGTCAGACGCGAACACCGGGGAGCTGTTTTTT
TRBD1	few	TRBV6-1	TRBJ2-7	CASSERDRVGVASYEQYF	TGTGCCAGCAGTGAACGCGACAGGGTAGGGGTAGCGTCCTACGAGCAGTACTTC